The 25 T cell receptor beta chains listed next were all sequenced from one sample in a study of spatial heterogeneity in lung cancer. The sample's time point: sample taken at primary tumor resection. Sequencing covered unsorted whole RNA taken from tumor, nontumor lung or frozen PBMC. TCRdb recomputed calls from the 5' RACE reads with MiXCR, one row per CDR3 protein. Of around 4,700 distinct CDR3 sequences in the sample, 28% were seen once. The sample consisted of PBMCs, taken at surgery. The receptor set was obtained from a male donor with early-stage non-small cell lung cancer.

The sample holds many counts of this clonotype. The V call is TRBV5-1, the J call TRBJ1-1; D gene unclear. Trimming pared 4 bases from V and 1 base from J, leaving 14 bases between. There are 15 residues in the CDR3. Germline V gene sequence: CDR1 SGHRS, CDR2 YFSETQ. This CDR3 reads CASSHRERENTEAFF. In DNA form, the CDR3 reads TGCGCCAGCAGCCACCGAGAGAGGGAGAACACTGAAGCTTTCTTT.

By share, this clonotype ranks as medium-sized. The V gene is TRBV28, the J gene TRBJ2-7, with unresolved D. CDR1 is MDHEN, CDR2 SYDVKM, per germline. The CDR3 length is 11 residues. With 7 bases removed from V and 3 bases from J, the gap between germline ends came to 7 bases. The CDR3 region is CASNQNYEQYF. The CDR3 nucleotides are TGTGCCAGCAACCAGAACTACGAGCAGTACTTC.

By share of the sample, this clonotype is medium-sized. The rearrangement uses TRBV6-1 and TRBJ1-5; D is unresolved. The germline V and J ends were trimmed by 8 bases and 3 bases, with 11 bases remaining between them. The CDR3 is made up of 13 amino acids. Germline CDR1 reads MNHNS; CDR2 reads SASEGT. In DNA, the CDR3 is TGTGCCAGCCGAGGGCTTTTCAATCAGCCCCAGCATTTT. Translated: CASRGLFNQPQHF.

The CDR3 DNA follows: TGTGCCAGATCCGGGACAGGATACAATGAGCAGTTCTTC. It yields the protein CARSGTGYNEQFF. The genes are TRBV2 and TRBJ2-1; 8 bases are shared with TRBD1. The CDR3 sequence is 13 residues long. The germline V gene encodes CDR1 SNHLY and CDR2 FYNNEI. The junction had 5 bases not matched to a gene; V was cut back by 9 bases and J by 4 bases.

The V gene is TRBV20-1, the J gene TRBJ2-7, with 9 positions matching TRBD1. Per germline, CDR1 DFQATT and CDR2 SNEGSKA (reference sequence). Trimming took 0 bases from V and 4 from J; bases not matched to a gene: 7. The CDR3 is 15 residues long. The CDR3 spells CSARDLGGQGYEQYF. CDR3 nucleotide sequence: TGCAGTGCTAGAGACCTCGGCGGACAGGGGTACGAGCAGTACTTC.

By frequency in the sample, this clonotype is medium-sized. The rearrangement uses TRBV7-8 and TRBJ1-2, with 9 bases matching TRBD1. Germline CDR1 reads SGHVS; CDR2 reads FQNEAQ. J gave up 2 bases and V 3 bases, and 7 bases lay outside the gene matches. The CDR3 is 16 amino acids. CDR3 DNA sequence: TGTGCCAGCAGCTTGAAGGGACAGGGATCCAACTATGGCTACACCTTC. Translating it yields CASSLKGQGSNYGYTF. Combining the CDR3 with reference TRBV7-8 and TRBJ1-2 gives the whole variable domain GAGVSQSPRYKVAKRGQDVALRCDPISGHVSLFWYQQALGQGPEFLTYFQNEAQLDKSGLPSDRFFAERPEGSVSTLKIQRTQQEDSAVYLCASSLKGQGSNYGYTFGSGTRLTVV.

The chain uses TRBV7-9 and TRBJ1-2; D call uncertain. The V end lost 1 base, the J end lost 0 bases, and 9 bases lay between the germline ends. This CDR3 contains 15 residues. Germline loops: CDR1 SEHNR, CDR2 FQNEAQ (reference sequence). The CDR3 loop is CASSLEGIPNYGYTF. CDR3 bases: TGTGCCAGCAGCTTAGAAGGTATCCCTAACTATGGCTACACCTTC.

The chain carries TRBV30 and TRBJ2-7; possibly TRBD1 for D (6 bases). V was clipped by 5 bases and J by 2 bases, with 7 bases between them. From germline, CDR1 is GTSNPN and CDR2 SVGIG (reference sequence). The CDR3 spans 11 residues. The CDR3, as DNA: TGTGCCTGGGGGGACACCTACGAGCAGTACTTC. The encoded protein is CAWGDTYEQYF.

This clonotype occurred a few times. V is TRBV7-6 and J is TRBJ2-3; D may be TRBD2 (5 bases). Germline V lookup: CDR1 SGHVS, CDR2 FNYEAQ. CDR3 size: 14 residues. V gave up 4 bases and J gave up 5 bases, with 13 bases separating them. CDR3 amino acids: CASSSLLGRDTQYF. DNA for the CDR3: TGTGCCAGCAGCTCCTTACTAGGCAGAGATACGCAGTATTTT.

This clonotype is medium-sized within its sample. The V call is TRBV28, the J call TRBJ2-1; D may be TRBD1 or TRBD2 (6 bases each). Germline V gene sequence: CDR1 MDHEN, CDR2 SYDVKM. V was trimmed by 4 bases and J by 4 bases, leaving 8 bases between them. The CDR3 spans 13 residues. The chain's CDR3 is CASSSGAYNEQFF. The CDR3 DNA reads as TGTGCCAGCAGTTCGGGGGCTTACAATGAGCAGTTCTTC.

By share of the sample, this clonotype is medium-sized. V and J are TRBV7-2 and TRBJ1-3; D unclear. Trimming stripped 2 bases from V and 0 bases from J, with 14 bases between. CDR1 is SGHTA, CDR2 FQGNSA, per germline. CDR3 length: 17 residues. For the CDR3, the DNA is TGTGCCAGCAGCTTATACTCTTCGGCGGGCTCTGGAAACACCATATATTTT. It codes for CASSLYSSAGSGNTIYF.

The chain has TRBV7-2 and TRBJ2-3; 14 bases map to TRBD2. The trim removed 5 bases at V and 2 bases at J, leaving 12 bases unmatched. The CDR3 length is 19 residues. CDR1 is SGHTA and CDR2 is FQGNSA in the germline V gene. The CDR3 spells CASSANPGLAGGFTDTQYF. Written as DNA, the CDR3 is TGTGCCAGCAGCGCTAACCCTGGACTAGCGGGGGGTTTCACAGATACGCAGTATTTT.

The V call is TRBV24-1, the J call TRBJ1-1; D gene ambiguous. This CDR3 is built from 13 residues. V lost 5 bases, J lost 11 bases, and 17 bases lay in between. Germline loops: CDR1 KGHDR, CDR2 SFDVKD. CDR3 region: CATSARASGKAFF. CDR3 nucleotide sequence: TGTGCCACCAGTGCCCGGGCCTCCGGAAAGGCTTTCTTT.

Comment on this clonotype: Just one base apart from a much larger clone, this may be a read error. The chain is built from TRBV28 and TRBJ1-1; no definite D call. Deletions cut 3 bases from V and 11 bases from J, with 19 bases between. CDR1 and CDR2 (germline): MDHEN, SYDVKM. The CDR3 is 14 amino acids. The CDR3 here is CASSLEAQAGRAFF. CDR3 coding DNA: TGTGCCAGCAGTTTGGAGGCCCAGGCTGGCCGGGCTTTCTTT.

This chain links TRBV11-2 with TRBJ2-4; weak D call: TRBD2 (5 bases). V was cut by 5 bases and J by 1 base, with 9 bases left in between. The V gene's germline CDR1 is SGHAT and CDR2 FQNNGV. This CDR3 has 14 residues. CDR3 coding DNA: TGTGCCAGCAGCGAGCGAGGGGCCAAAAACATTCAGTACTTC. Translated: CASSERGAKNIQYF.

This rearrangement joins TRBV28 to TRBJ2-7; 9 bases fit TRBD2. V lost 4 bases, J lost 7 bases, and 8 bases stayed unmatched. There are 14 residues in the CDR3. The germline V gene has CDR1 MDHEN and CDR2 SYDVKM. This CDR3 is CASSWAGGPREQYF. CDR3 bases: TGTGCCAGCAGTTGGGCGGGAGGGCCGAGAGAGCAGTACTTC.

The V gene is TRBV7-9, the J gene TRBJ1-2; D uncertain. V was pared by 2 bases and J by 8 bases, with 12 bases between. The length of the CDR3 is 13 residues. The V gene's germline CDR1 is SEHNR and CDR2 FQNEAQ (reference sequence). The CDR3 DNA is TGTGCCAGCAGCTTATTATCCCCCACCGGCTACACCTTC. This codes for CASSLLSPTGYTF.

This clonotype is medium-sized (0.01 to 0.1%) within its sample. V usage is TRBV25-1 and J usage is TRBJ2-7; D not certain. This CDR3 spans 12 amino acids. Germline V gene lookup returns CDR1 MGHDK and CDR2 SYGVNS. Between the trimmed V and J ends, which lost 1 base and 2 bases, there was a span of 3 bases. The CDR3 sequence is CASSESPYEQYF. CDR3 nucleotides: TGTGCCAGCAGTGAATCCCCCTACGAGCAGTACTTC.

The gene calls are TRBV7-3 and TRBJ2-2; TRBD2 aligns across 10 bases. J lost 4 bases, V lost 5 bases, and 10 bases had no gene match. Germline V CDR1 and CDR2: SGHTA, FQGTGA. The CDR3 sequence is 17 residues long. CDR3 in amino acids: CASSQSLAGVATGELFF. Here the CDR3 DNA reads TGTGCCAGCAGCCAATCCCTAGCGGGAGTCGCCACCGGGGAGCTGTTTTTT.

By share, this clonotype ranks as medium-sized. The chain couples TRBV6-6 to TRBJ2-1, with a weak D call TRBD2 (5 bases). Trimming took 6 bases from V and 7 from J, leaving 10 bases between them. This CDR3 is built from 12 residues. Germline V gene sequence: CDR1 MNHNY, CDR2 SVGAGI (reference sequence). CDR3 nucleotides: TGTGCCAGCAGCCCCTCGGGGAATGAGCAGTTCTTC. Protein: CASSPSGNEQFF.

This clonotype qualifies as medium-sized. J is TRBJ1-6 and V is TRBV20-1; D remains ambiguous. Germline V gene lookup returns CDR1 DFQATT and CDR2 SNEGSKA (reference sequence). V lost 5 bases and J 5 bases, leaving 7 bases between the germline ends. This CDR3 is 12 amino acids long. CDR3 sequence: CSARRHNSPLHF. The DNA of the CDR3 is TGCAGTGCTCGGCGGCATAATTCACCCCTCCACTTT.

This clonotype was recorded at least ten times. V usage is TRBV20-1 and J usage is TRBJ2-7; weak D call: TRBD2 (6 bases). The CDR3 spans 14 residues. Trimming removed 6 bases at V and 4 bases at J, with 19 bases between. Germline CDR1 reads DFQATT; CDR2 reads SNEGSKA (reference sequence). The DNA for the CDR3 is TGCAGTGCCCACCGGGACTCGAGGGGTTACGAGCAGTACTTC. Residues: CSAHRDSRGYEQYF.

This clonotype occurred many times. This sequence joins TRBV10-2 and TRBJ2-3; TRBD1 or TRBD2 may be the D gene (5 bases each). Looked up from germline, CDR1 is WSHSY and CDR2 is SAAADI. V was cut by 2 bases and J by 3 bases, with 15 bases left in between. The length of the CDR3 is 16 residues. The CDR3 sequence: CASSEGTSGRTDTQYF. Written as DNA, the CDR3 is TGCGCCAGCAGTGAGGGGACGTCGGGTAGAACAGATACGCAGTATTTT.

CDR3 in DNA: TGCAGTGCTCGGCCGGGTGGAAACACCGGGGAGCTGTTTTTT. It translates to CSARPGGNTGELFF. This chain uses TRBV20-1 with TRBJ2-2; D uncertain. The germline V and J ends were trimmed by 5 bases and 2 bases, with 12 bases remaining between them. This CDR3 region has 14 residues. In germline, CDR1 is DFQATT, CDR2 SNEGSKA (reference sequence).

This clonotype is medium-sized within its sample. The V gene is TRBV18, the J gene TRBJ1-1; maybe TRBD1 (6 bases). Trimming stripped 6 bases from V and 0 bases from J, with 20 bases between. CDR3 length: 17 residues. The V gene's germline CDR1 is KGHSH and CDR2 LQKENI. In DNA, the CDR3 is TGTGCCAGCTCTCCCAGGGTATCGGGGACAATGAACACTGAAGCTTTCTTT. Translation gives CASSPRVSGTMNTEAFF.